Following are 20 T cell receptor beta chains from one sample sequenced in a study of cytomegalovirus exposure and HLA in healthy donors. The PCR was carried out with 60 Vbeta primers and 13 Jbeta primers. Only in-frame clones appear in the TCRdb table, and some are missing; sequencing was by immunoSEQ multiplex PCR. The data hold more than 75,000 clones, with 79% observed a single time. Sequencing was carried out using PBMCs. These receptors all stem from a man between 25 and 39 years old in good health and CMV-seronegative.

The chain has TRBV27 and TRBJ2-2; TRBD1 is a possible D gene (5 bases). Germline V gene data show CDR1 as MNHEY and CDR2 as SMNVEV (reference sequence). Trimming cost V 6 bases and J 7 bases, with 15 bases left between them. This CDR3 is built from 14 residues. The CDR3 reads CASRKTERLGELFF. For the CDR3, the DNA is TGTGCCAGCAGGAAGACAGAGAGGCTCGGGGAGCTGTTTTTT.

The V and J genes are TRBV9 and TRBJ1-5; 7 positions match TRBD1. This CDR3 contains 15 residues. Germline lookup yields CDR1 SGDLS and CDR2 YYNGEE. J was trimmed by 3 bases and V by 6 bases; bases with no gene match: 9. This CDR3 is CASNPGTEANQPQHF. The CDR3 region has the DNA TGTGCCAGCAACCCAGGGACAGAAGCCAATCAGCCCCAGCATTTT.

DNA of the CDR3: TGTGCCAGCAGCTTGGTCCTGAACACCGGGGAGCTGTTTTTT. Translation: CASSLVLNTGELFF. This chain links TRBV5-4 with TRBJ2-2; D call uncertain. The CDR3 sequence is 14 residues long. The germline V gene encodes CDR1 SGHNT and CDR2 YYREEE (reference sequence). The ends were cut back, 0 bases at V and 1 base at J, with 4 bases in the middle.

This clone was recorded only once. The rearrangement uses TRBV6-5 and TRBJ2-3, with D hard to call. Looked up from germline, CDR1 is MNHEY and CDR2 is SVGAGI. The ends were cut back, 5 bases at V and 1 base at J, with 10 bases in the middle. This CDR3 contains 14 residues. CDR3 sequence: CASSLYRGTDTQYF. The CDR3 DNA is TGTGCCAGCAGTCTTTATCGGGGCACAGATACGCAGTATTTT.

V is TRBV11-3 and J is TRBJ2-4; TRBD1 matches 9 bases. The CDR3 is made up of 14 amino acids. Germline V lookup: CDR1 SGHNT, CDR2 YENEEA. V was pared by 5 bases and J by 8 bases, with 7 bases of the junction left unmatched. For the CDR3, the DNA is TGTGCCAGCAGCCCTCGGACAGGGGAGGACATTCAGTACTTC. Its protein product is CASSPRTGEDIQYF.

This chain connects TRBV27 to TRBJ2-1; 12 bases map to TRBD2. Trimming removed 8 bases from V and 10 bases from J; junction bases left unmatched: 21. Germline V gene sequence: CDR1 MNHEY, CDR2 SMNVEV (reference sequence). CDR3 size: 18 residues. CDR3 DNA: TGTGCCAGCCACAGTCCCGGGACTAGCGGGTACGACTATAGAGAGCAGTTCTTC. This gives the protein CASHSPGTSGYDYREQFF.

This clone was observed a handful of times. This sequence joins TRBV7-3 and TRBJ1-1; no reliable D call. Germline loops: CDR1 SGHTA, CDR2 FQGTGA. The germline V and J ends were trimmed by 5 bases and 4 bases, with 11 bases remaining between them. This CDR3 is built from 13 residues. CDR3 in amino acids: CASSVGGGTEAFF. CDR3 nucleotides: TGTGCCAGCAGCGTCGGAGGTGGCACTGAAGCTTTCTTT. Filled out from reference TRBV7-3 and TRBJ1-1, the complete variable domain reads GAGVSQTPSNKVTEKGKYVELRCDPISGHTALYWYRQSLGQGPEFLIYFQGTGAADDSGLPNDRFFAVRPEGSVSTLKIQRTERGDSAVYLCASSVGGGTEAFFGQGTRLTVV.

The chain couples TRBV27 to TRBJ2-1; D might be TRBD2 (6 bases). Trimming took off 4 bases at V and 6 bases at J, with 16 bases between the two ends. Germline V gene sequence: CDR1 MNHEY, CDR2 SMNVEV (reference sequence). The CDR3 has 15 amino acids. The CDR3 sequence: CASSSAGYGGNEQFF. The CDR3 coding sequence is TGTGCCAGCAGTTCGGCGGGGTATGGTGGCAATGAGCAGTTCTTC.

The chain employs TRBV6-5 and TRBJ1-4; no clear D. From germline, CDR1 is MNHEY and CDR2 SVGAGI. The CDR3 length is 12 residues. V was shortened by 2 bases and J by 10 bases, with 8 bases between the two germline ends. The CDR3 spells CASSYPEGKLFF. In DNA form, the CDR3 reads TGTGCCAGCAGTTACCCGGAGGGAAAACTGTTTTTT.

The chain links TRBV4-3 to TRBJ2-1; 11 bases line up with TRBD2. Germline V gives CDR1 LGHNA, CDR2 YSLEER. This CDR3 contains 17 residues. V trimming: 0 bases; J trimming: 4 bases; junction bases outside the gene matches: 5. The CDR3 sequence is CASSQDGVAGGYNEQFF. The CDR3 DNA reads as TGCGCCAGCAGCCAAGATGGAGTAGCGGGAGGGTACAATGAGCAGTTCTTC.

The V and J genes are TRBV6-5 and TRBJ2-1; TRBD1 is a possible D gene (6 bases). Germline CDR1 reads MNHEY; CDR2 reads SVGAGI. Trimming removed 0 bases from V and 4 bases from J, with 10 bases in between. The CDR3 loop spans 15 amino acids. The CDR3: CASSYSRDKYNEQFF. The DNA for the CDR3 is TGTGCCAGCAGTTACTCTCGGGACAAGTACAATGAGCAGTTCTTC.

The J gene is TRBJ2-5, the V gene TRBV18, with 8 bases that match TRBD2. The CDR3 totals 14 residues. CDR1 and CDR2 from the germline V gene are KGHSH and LQKENI. The V gene end was trimmed by 8 bases and the J gene end by 2 bases; junction bases not matched to a gene: 7. This CDR3 is CASQRSGGQETQYF. The CDR3 nucleotides are TGTGCCAGCCAGAGGAGCGGGGGTCAAGAGACCCAGTACTTC.

The genes are TRBV5-4 and TRBJ1-1, with 7 bases fitting TRBD1. V trimming: 2 bases; J trimming: 4 bases; junction bases outside the gene matches: 14. This CDR3 comprises 17 residues. Germline V gives CDR1 SGHNT, CDR2 YYREEE (reference sequence). Here the CDR3 reads CASSFGGDRGRTTEAFF. The CDR3 region has the DNA TGTGCCAGCAGCTTCGGAGGGGATAGGGGGCGAACCACTGAAGCTTTCTTT.

The rearrangement uses TRBV10-3 and TRBJ2-2; the D gene is possibly TRBD2 (5 bases). The CDR3 runs to 12 residues. The V gene's germline CDR1 is ENHRY and CDR2 SYGVKD. Between the trimmed V and J ends, which lost 10 bases and 3 bases, there was a span of 9 bases. The CDR3 loop is CATSRDTGELFF. As DNA, the CDR3 is TGTGCCACCTCGAGGGACACCGGGGAGCTGTTTTTT.

This clone was detected only once. This rearrangement joins TRBV6-5 to TRBJ1-1; 9 bases are a match to TRBD1. After removal of 5 bases from V and 5 bases from J, the junction contained 6 bases not matched to a gene. The CDR3 has 14 amino acids. Germline V CDR1 and CDR2: MNHEY, SVGAGI. CDR3 region: CASSTGTGWTEAFF. CDR3 coding DNA: TGTGCCAGCAGTACCGGGACAGGGTGGACTGAAGCTTTCTTT.

The chain couples TRBV5-1 to TRBJ2-7; D is possibly TRBD1 (6 bases). Trimming cost V 0 bases and J 2 bases, with 9 bases left between them. Germline V gives CDR1 SGHRS, CDR2 YFSETQ. The length of the CDR3 is 14 residues. The CDR3 region is CASSLATGPYEQYF. The CDR3, as DNA: TGCGCCAGCAGCTTGGCGACAGGCCCCTACGAGCAGTACTTC.

The chain combines TRBV9 with TRBJ1-2, with 8 bases aligning to TRBD1. Germline V gene data show CDR1 as SGDLS and CDR2 as YYNGEE. Trimming at V came to 0 bases and at J to 0 bases, leaving 10 bases not matched to a gene. This CDR3 has 18 residues. For the CDR3, the DNA is TGTGCCAGCAGCGTAGGGATAACAGGGGGATCTGCTAACTATGGCTACACCTTC. Amino acids: CASSVGITGGSANYGYTF.

CDR3 in DNA: TGCGCCAGCAGCCAAGATAATTTTGTCGGGGAGCTGTTTTTT. Residues: CASSQDNFVGELFF. The J gene is TRBJ2-2, the V gene TRBV4-3; D unresolved. The CDR3 covers 14 residues. Looked up from germline, CDR1 is LGHNA and CDR2 is YSLEER. V was shortened by 0 bases and J by 7 bases, with 9 bases between the two germline ends.

This clone was recorded a few times. V gene TRBV4-1 combines with J gene TRBJ2-1, with D unclear. The CDR3 has 11 residues. V was cut by 1 base and J by 10 bases, with 5 bases left in between. Germline lookup yields CDR1 MGHRA and CDR2 YSYEKL. Here the CDR3 reads CASSQAREQFF. For the CDR3, the DNA is TGCGCCAGCAGCCAAGCGAGGGAGCAGTTCTTC.

The rearrangement joins TRBV7-8 to TRBJ2-2; 7 bases map to TRBD2. The germline V gene encodes CDR1 SGHVS and CDR2 FQNEAQ. The ends lost 4 bases at V and 7 bases at J; junction bases unmatched: 12. There are 16 residues in the CDR3. In DNA, the CDR3 is TGTGCCAGCAGCTCCCGGCGGGGGAGAGGGATCGGGGAGCTGTTTTTT. Protein product: CASSSRRGRGIGELFF.